One sample yielded the 7 T cell receptor beta chains listed below, sequenced in a study of T cells in Graves' hyperthyroidism and ophthalmopathy. Amplified TCR beta CDR3 regions came from RNA transcripts. First-round RT-PCR of the TCR CDR3 relied on the HTBI primer set. TCRdb fed the multiplex PCR reads into MiXCR, producing one record per CDR3 protein. The sample yields around 620,000 distinct CDR3 sequences, 12% to 15% seen once. The sequenced sample was blood. Every receptor here comes from a woman between 18 and 30 years old with Graves' ophthalmopathy.

This clonotype was recorded many times. The CDR3: CASSNLDPLSYEQYF. The CDR3, as DNA: TGCGCCAGCAGCAATCTCGATCCCCTCTCCTACGAGCAGTACTTC. This chain links TRBV5-1 with TRBJ2-7; D uncertain. Trimming cost V 4 bases and J 0 bases, with 14 bases left between them. The CDR3 spans 15 residues. CDR1 and CDR2 from the germline V gene are SGHRS and YFSETQ.

This clonotype came up many times. In DNA, the CDR3 is TGTGCCAGCGGGCCCGGGACTAGCGTCTTGCATGAGCAGTTCTTC. Protein: CASGPGTSVLHEQFF. This sequence joins TRBV7-2 and TRBJ2-1; 10 bases align to TRBD2. V gave up 8 bases and J gave up 8 bases; unmatched junction bases: 12. This CDR3 is 15 amino acids long. Germline lookup yields CDR1 SGHTA and CDR2 FQGNSA.

In its sample, this clonotype was seen many times. The chain links TRBV27 to TRBJ2-5; D might be TRBD1 (6 bases). Germline assignment: CDR1 MNHEY and CDR2 SMNVEV (reference sequence). This CDR3 has 13 residues. V lost 5 bases to trimming and J lost 5 bases, with 12 bases between them. CDR3: CASSEGVPETQYF. The CDR3 DNA reads as TGTGCCAGCAGTGAGGGGGTTCCGGAGACCCAGTACTTC.

Many counts were recorded for this clonotype. The chain has TRBV20-1 and TRBJ1-1; D gene uncertain. The CDR3 loop spans 13 amino acids. Germline values: CDR1 DFQATT, CDR2 SNEGSKA (reference sequence). Trimming left V 6 bases short and J 1 base short, with 12 bases between. CDR3 coding DNA: TGCAGTGCCGTCGGACGGCGGAACACTGAAGCTTTCTTT. Protein sequence: CSAVGRRNTEAFF.

The chain employs TRBV10-3 and TRBJ2-1; the D is unclear. The CDR3 has 14 amino acids. The germline gives CDR1 ENHRY, CDR2 SYGVKD. The ends were cut back, 10 bases at V and 5 bases at J, with 18 bases in the middle. The CDR3 coding sequence is TGTGCCACAACCCTAAAGGTCCCTGACAATGAGCAGTTCTTC. This sequence encodes CATTLKVPDNEQFF.

In its sample, this clonotype was seen a few times. V and J are TRBV7-9 and TRBJ1-3; 8 bases agree with TRBD1. Per the germline V gene, CDR1 is SEHNR and CDR2 is FQNEAQ (reference sequence). CDR3 size: 16 residues. V shed 5 bases and J 0 bases; nucleotides not matched to a gene: 6. In DNA form, the CDR3 reads TGTGCCAGCAGCCGCGCAGGGGGCTTCTCTGGAAACACCATATATTTT. Its translation: CASSRAGGFSGNTIYF.

This clonotype was observed many times. This chain connects TRBV27 to TRBJ2-7, with D possibly TRBD1 on 6 matching bases. CDR3 length equals 12 residues. Trimming cost V 6 bases and J 6 bases, with 12 bases left between them. Per the germline V gene, CDR1 is MNHEY and CDR2 is SMNVEV (reference sequence). The CDR3 DNA reads TGTGCCAGCAGCAGGACAGCCGGCGAGCAGTACTTC. It is translated as CASSRTAGEQYF.